The 5 T cell receptor beta chains listed next were all sequenced from one sample in a study of blood T cells in healthy people across ages. A second PCR of roughly 6 to 12 cycles used a sample-barcoded 5' primer and a J-beta primer mix. TCRdb ran MiXCR on the 5' RACE reads and lists one entry per CDR3 protein. Here the sample spans approximately 880,000 distinct CDR3 sequences, about 48% being singletons. Sequenced sample: blood. All receptors come from a man aged 25 to 40 in good health.

This clonotype has a handful of counts. This chain connects TRBV7-2 to TRBJ2-5; D may be TRBD2 (7 bases). This CDR3 is built from 15 residues. Trimming left V 3 bases short and J 1 base short, with 12 bases between. Germline V CDR1 and CDR2: SGHTA, FQGNSA. The CDR3 coding sequence is TGTGCCAGCAGCTTGTTACGGGGGGCCCAAGAGACCCAGTACTTC. Protein product: CASSLLRGAQETQYF.

This chain uses TRBV4-3 with TRBJ2-2; TRBD1 might be the D (6 bases). There are 15 residues in the CDR3. The V end lost 0 bases, the J end lost 9 bases, and 14 bases lay between the germline ends. From germline, CDR1 is LGHNA and CDR2 YSLEER. The CDR3 bases are TGCGCCAGCAGCCAAGAAGGGACACCCCTACGGGAGCTGTTTTTT. It is translated as CASSQEGTPLRELFF.

The chain combines TRBV9 with TRBJ2-5; TRBD2 matches at 7 bases. This CDR3 is built from 16 residues. V lost 0 bases and J lost 5; bases outside the gene matches: 10. Germline CDR1 is SGDLS and CDR2 is YYNGEE. The CDR3 DNA sequence: TGTGCCAGCAGCGTAGCTCCCACACCCGGGGGGGAGACCCAGTACTTC. Translating gives CASSVAPTPGGETQYF.

This clonotype has just one count. The chain has TRBV10-3 and TRBJ1-2, with 9 nucleotides matching TRBD1. The CDR3 sequence is 16 residues long. CDR1 is ENHRY and CDR2 is SYGVKD in the germline V gene. V lost 4 bases, J lost 7 bases, and 13 bases stayed unmatched. CDR3 DNA sequence: TGTGCCATCAGTGGGGTCCCGGGACAGGGATCTGGTGGCTACACCTTC. Protein sequence: CAISGVPGQGSGGYTF.

The rearrangement uses TRBV6-1 and TRBJ2-5, with no clear D. V lost 2 bases and J 1 base, leaving 8 bases between the germline ends. CDR1 is MNHNS and CDR2 is SASEGT in the germline V gene. The CDR3 has 14 residues. CDR3 in amino acids: CASSEKGGQETQYF. Written as DNA, the CDR3 is TGTGCCAGCAGTGAAAAGGGCGGCCAAGAGACCCAGTACTTC.